The following is a T cell receptor beta chain sequence with its context. These data belong to a study of OX40 agonist ivuxolimab in advanced cancers. Across the study: Patients got intravenous ivuxolimab at 0.01 to 10 mg/kg every 2 weeks.

Produced via immunoSEQ multiplex PCR; TCRdb's table is partial and in-frame only. This sample has about 62,000 clones, with 79% found just once. The length of the CDR3 is 14 residues. V was trimmed by 3 bases and J by 1 base, leaving 10 bases between them. CDR1 is ENHRY, CDR2 SYGVKD, per germline. This TCR was recovered from an adult with an advanced solid tumor such as melanoma, head and neck, liver or kidney cancer. The starting material was CD4+ or CD8+ T cells sorted from blood, obtained in a trial of the OX40 agonist ivuxolimab. The rearrangement links TRBV10-3 to TRBJ2-7, with a possible D match to TRBD1 (5 bases). CDR3 in DNA: TGTGCCATCAGTGATGGGGCGGAATCCTACGAGCAGTACTTC. Translated, it gives CAISDGAESYEQYF.